A single sample gave rise to the 27 T cell receptor beta chains below, sequenced in a study of T cell repertoires in aging, cancer and after chemotherapy. Multiplex touch-down PCR with TRB-A/B primers amplified rearranged V-D-J TRB sequences. TCRdb analysed the multiplex PCR reads with MiXCR anew, one entry per CDR3 protein. The sample shows 4,000 to 6,000 distinct CDR3 sequences, around 21% of them seen only once. Amplification of TCR beta used genomic DNA extracted from peripheral blood. Sequencing was performed on blood. The receptors were gathered from a human donor with a blood cancer.

This clonotype is termed medium-sized. The chain couples TRBV6-5 to TRBJ1-2; possible D gene TRBD1, 5 bases. CDR1 and CDR2 (germline): MNHEY, SVGAGI. Trimming removed 6 bases at V and 8 bases at J, with 10 bases between. The CDR3 loop spans 11 amino acids. CDR3 DNA: TGTGCCAGCAGGGGACCCCAGGGCTACACCTTC. Residues: CASRGPQGYTF.

For this clonotype: One base away lies a much larger clone, so this may be a sequencing read error. V gene TRBV18 combines with J gene TRBJ2-2; D gene uncertain. CDR1 is KGHSH, CDR2 LQKENI, per germline. This CDR3 has 13 residues. V was pared by 8 bases and J by 4 bases, with 11 bases between. The CDR3 nucleotides are TGTGCCAGCAGGACGACTCCCACCGGGGAGCTGTTTTTT. Amino acids: CASRTTPTGELFF. Full variable domain (outside the CDR3, taken from reference TRBV18 and TRBJ2-2): NAGVMQNPRHLVRRRGQEARLRCSPMKGHSHVYWYRQLPEEGLKFMVYLQKENIIDESGMPKERFSAEFPKEGPSILRIQQVVRGDSAAYFCASRTTPTGELFFGEGSRLTVL.

This clonotype rates as medium-sized. The chain couples TRBV19 to TRBJ2-7, with 7 bases matching TRBD1. V dropped 3 bases and J dropped 0; count of bases not matched to a gene: 2. The CDR3 loop spans 14 amino acids. Germline assignment: CDR1 LNHDA and CDR2 SQIVND (reference sequence). CDR3: CASSMYRGSYEQYF. In nucleotides, the CDR3 is TGTGCCAGTAGTATGTACAGGGGCTCCTACGAGCAGTACTTC.

This clonotype ranks as medium-sized. The gene calls are TRBV6-5 and TRBJ1-1; 9 bases fit TRBD1. This CDR3 is 14 amino acids long. Per germline, CDR1 MNHEY and CDR2 SVGAGI. Trimming at V came to 7 bases and at J to 5 bases, leaving 8 bases not matched to a gene. CDR3 nucleotides: TGTGCCAGCAACTTACAGGGGGCGCGGACTGAAGCTTTCTTT. It encodes CASNLQGARTEAFF.

This clonotype qualifies as medium-sized. The chain joins TRBV19 to TRBJ1-2; D is uncertain. This CDR3 is 14 amino acids long. Trimming left V 7 bases short and J 0 bases short, with 12 bases between. From germline, CDR1 is LNHDA and CDR2 SQIVND (reference sequence). The DNA of the CDR3 is TGTGCCAGTATCCCCGGACCAGCTAACTATGGCTACACCTTC. Translation gives CASIPGPANYGYTF.

The CDR3 reads CASSYSGGGGYGYTF. The CDR3 coding sequence is TGTGCCAGCAGTTACTCGGGGGGGGGAGGCTATGGCTACACCTTC. The chain carries TRBV6-5 and TRBJ1-2; possibly TRBD1 for D (5 bases). The CDR3 is 15 amino acids. The V gene lost 0 bases and the J gene lost 4 bases, with 12 bases spanning the gap. CDR1 and CDR2 (germline): MNHEY, SVGAGI.

This clonotype counts as medium-sized. V gene TRBV6-5 combines with J gene TRBJ1-3, with D perhaps matching TRBD1 (6 bases). Germline V gene lookup returns CDR1 MNHEY and CDR2 SVGAGI. Trimming pared 6 bases from V and 2 bases from J, leaving 14 bases between. The CDR3 is made up of 15 amino acids. The CDR3 DNA follows: TGTGCCAGCAGGACCAGGACAGCTCCTGGAAACACCATATATTTT. Amino acids: CASRTRTAPGNTIYF.

Judged by abundance, this clonotype is medium-sized. The V and J genes are TRBV6-5 and TRBJ1-6; D ambiguous. Trimming pared 2 bases from V and 8 bases from J, leaving 7 bases between. Germline V gene lookup returns CDR1 MNHEY and CDR2 SVGAGI. The CDR3 loop spans 13 amino acids. The DNA for the CDR3 is TGTGCCAGCAGTTACGAGTCGGATTCACCCCTCCACTTT. Its translation: CASSYESDSPLHF.

The chain links TRBV5-1 to TRBJ2-1, with D maybe TRBD2 (6 bases). The CDR3 sequence is 13 residues long. Between the trimmed V and J ends, which lost 5 bases and 5 bases, there was a span of 11 bases. The germline V gene encodes CDR1 SGHRS and CDR2 YFSETQ. The CDR3 DNA follows: TGCGCCAGCAGAATCTGGGGGGACAATGAGCAGTTCTTC. Amino acids: CASRIWGDNEQFF.

Concerning this clonotype: A much larger clone is a single base away; this may be a read error. The chain uses TRBV7-2 and TRBJ2-5, with TRBD2 matching 13 bases. CDR3 length equals 16 residues. Per germline, CDR1 SGHTA and CDR2 FQGNSA. The CDR3 loop reads CASSHGLAGVQETEYF. CDR3 DNA sequence: TGTGCCAGCAGCCACGGACTAGCGGGAGTACAAGAGACCGAGTACTTC.

Relative to its sample, this clonotype is medium-sized. V gene TRBV6-6 combines with J gene TRBJ2-2; the match to TRBD2 covers 13 bases. Germline V gene lookup returns CDR1 MNHNY and CDR2 SVGAGI (reference sequence). CDR3 length: 16 residues. J gave up 7 bases and V 6 bases, and 8 bases lay outside the gene matches. The CDR3 sequence: CASRPGLAGAIGELFF. The CDR3, as DNA: TGTGCCAGCAGACCCGGACTAGCGGGGGCTATCGGGGAGCTGTTTTTT.

This chain joins TRBV20-1 and TRBJ2-5, with D perhaps matching TRBD1 or TRBD2 (6 bases each). This CDR3 has 16 amino acids. V was cut by 2 bases and J by 5 bases, with 21 bases left in between. Germline V gives CDR1 DFQATT, CDR2 SNEGSKA (reference sequence). The CDR3 DNA reads as TGCAGTGCTAGACCTCTGGATGGGGGGCCCGGGGAGACCCAGTACTTC. This encodes CSARPLDGGPGETQYF.

This clonotype is medium-sized in the sample. The rearrangement uses TRBV19 and TRBJ2-7, with D perhaps TRBD2 (6 bases). This CDR3 is 14 amino acids long. The V end was cut by 3 bases, the J end by 3 bases, with 12 bases between. Germline CDR1 LNHDA, CDR2 SQIVND (reference sequence). The CDR3 nucleotides read TGTGCCAGTAGTATCCGCCGGGGGATCTACGAGCAGTACTTC. It encodes CASSIRRGIYEQYF. The full variable domain, with the rest looked up from reference TRBV19 and TRBJ2-7, is DGGITQSPKYLFRKEGQNVTLSCEQNLNHDAMYWYRQDPGQGLRLIYYSQIVNDFQKGDIAEGYSVSREKKESFPLTVTSAQKNPTAFYLCASSIRRGIYEQYFGPGTRLTVT.

This clonotype is categorized as medium-sized. The chain joins TRBV6-1 to TRBJ1-2; TRBD1 is a possible D gene (5 bases). The germline V gene encodes CDR1 MNHNS and CDR2 SASEGT. CDR3 size: 13 residues. V was trimmed by 8 bases and J by 7 bases, leaving 17 bases between them. The CDR3 loop is CASDLGLVGGYTF. The CDR3 nucleotides read TGTGCCAGCGATTTGGGGCTCGTTGGTGGCTACACCTTC.

By sample fraction, this clonotype is medium-sized. The chain joins TRBV30 to TRBJ1-2; 8 bases are a match to TRBD1. The trim removed 4 bases at V and 4 bases at J, leaving 8 bases unmatched. The CDR3 runs 14 residues. Germline assignment: CDR1 GTSNPN and CDR2 SVGIG (reference sequence). CDR3 residues: CAWTRQGTVYGYTF. DNA of the CDR3: TGTGCCTGGACCCGACAGGGGACGGTCTATGGCTACACCTTC.

About this clonotype: With a much larger clone just one base away, this may be a read error. J is TRBJ1-2 and V is TRBV12-3 or TRBV12-4; TRBD1 aligns across 7 bases. The CDR3 loop spans 15 amino acids. J gave up 7 bases and V 4 bases, and 12 bases lay outside the gene matches. The chain's CDR3 is CASSYSRGTAFGYTF. The DNA of the CDR3 is TGTGCCAGCAGTTATAGTAGAGGGACAGCCTTTGGCTACACCTTC.

By sample share, this clonotype is medium-sized. This chain uses TRBV5-4 with TRBJ2-7; perhaps D is TRBD1 or TRBD2 (6 bases each). Trimming stripped 3 bases from V and 6 bases from J, with 16 bases between. Per germline, CDR1 SGHNT and CDR2 YYREEE (reference sequence). This CDR3 contains 14 residues. CDR3 region: CASSSEGGRGEQYF. CDR3 in DNA: TGTGCCAGCAGCTCAGAGGGGGGCCGGGGCGAGCAGTACTTC.

This rearrangement joins TRBV6-1 to TRBJ2-3, with TRBD1 identical over 9 bases. Germline V gene lookup returns CDR1 MNHNS and CDR2 SASEGT. V was pared by 5 bases and J by 2 bases, with 5 bases of the junction left unmatched. The CDR3 runs to 15 residues. The CDR3 reads CASSPGQGYTDTQYF. The CDR3 DNA sequence: TGTGCCAGCAGTCCAGGACAGGGGTACACAGATACGCAGTATTTT.

The chain employs TRBV5-1 and TRBJ2-2; 9 nucleotides align to TRBD2. Germline V CDR1 and CDR2: SGHRS, YFSETQ. V was pared by 1 base and J by 6 bases, with 4 bases of the junction left unmatched. The CDR3 sequence is 15 residues long. CDR3: CASSLILAGSGELFF. In DNA form, the CDR3 reads TGCGCCAGCAGCTTGATCCTAGCGGGGTCCGGGGAGCTGTTTTTT.

In its sample, this clonotype is medium-sized (0.01 to 0.1%). J is TRBJ1-2 and V is TRBV6-5; D gene ambiguous. The CDR3 sequence is 11 residues long. CDR1 MNHEY and CDR2 SVGAGI come from the germline V gene. With 6 bases removed from V and 7 bases from J, the gap between germline ends came to 9 bases. CDR3 sequence: CASRGVGGYTF. As DNA, the CDR3 is TGTGCCAGCAGGGGCGTGGGTGGCTACACCTTC.

In this sample, this clonotype is medium-sized. This chain connects TRBV7-9 to TRBJ2-3; 13 bases fit TRBD2. The CDR3 has 16 amino acids. Germline CDR1 reads SEHNR; CDR2 reads FQNEAQ (reference sequence). V dropped 5 bases and J dropped 3; count of bases not matched to a gene: 5. CDR3: CASSVQLAGGTDTQYF. Written as DNA, the CDR3 is TGTGCCAGCAGCGTCCAACTAGCGGGGGGGACAGATACGCAGTATTTT.

This chain uses TRBV18 with TRBJ1-1, with TRBD1 as a possible D gene (6 bases). Deletions cut 0 bases from V and 6 bases from J, with 17 bases between. This CDR3 is 16 amino acids long. In germline, CDR1 is KGHSH, CDR2 LQKENI. In DNA, the CDR3 is TGTGCCAGCTCACCACCGGGAGAGGGGGGGAAAGCTGAAGCTTTCTTT. Encoded protein: CASSPPGEGGKAEAFF.

In this sample, this clonotype turned up a few times. This chain connects TRBV18 to TRBJ2-3; TRBD2 agrees at 10 bases. Looked up from germline, CDR1 is KGHSH and CDR2 is LQKENI. The CDR3 length is 17 residues. Unmatched junction bases numbered 7, after V lost 0 bases and J lost 4 bases. This CDR3 reads CASSPPSSGGRPDTQYF. The DNA of the CDR3 is TGTGCCAGCTCACCACCGTCTAGCGGGGGCCGACCAGATACGCAGTATTTT.

The chain carries TRBV30 and TRBJ1-6, with D perhaps matching TRBD1 (6 bases). The CDR3 spans 14 residues. V shed 1 base and J shed 12 bases, with 16 bases lying between them. CDR1 and CDR2 (germline): GTSNPN, SVGIG (reference sequence). CDR3 residues: CAWSARQVRIPLHF. The CDR3 region has the DNA TGTGCCTGGAGTGCTCGACAGGTTCGAATACCCCTCCACTTT.

The gene calls are TRBV6-5 and TRBJ2-3, with 7 positions matching TRBD1. The V gene end was trimmed by 2 bases and the J gene end by 2 bases; junction bases not matched to a gene: 1. The CDR3 extends over 14 amino acids. Germline lookup yields CDR1 MNHEY and CDR2 SVGAGI. The CDR3 coding sequence is TGTGCCAGCAGTTACGGGACAGCCACAGATACGCAGTATTTT. As protein: CASSYGTATDTQYF.

In its sample, this clonotype ranks as medium-sized. The chain joins TRBV20-1 to TRBJ2-5; D gene uncertain. CDR3 length equals 15 residues. CDR1 is DFQATT, CDR2 SNEGSKA, per germline (reference sequence). Trimming pared 0 bases from V and 2 bases from J, leaving 13 bases between. CDR3 DNA sequence: TGCAGTGCTAGAGATTGGGGAACGGCACAAGAGACCCAGTACTTC. Protein product: CSARDWGTAQETQYF.

By frequency in the sample, this clonotype is medium-sized. V gene TRBV6-6 combines with J gene TRBJ1-1, with D maybe TRBD1 (6 bases). The CDR3 has 14 amino acids. The germline CDR1 and CDR2 sequences are MNHNY and SVGAGI (reference sequence). V shed 6 bases and J shed 4 bases, with 15 bases lying between them. CDR3 region: CASRGQGQSTEAFF. CDR3 coding DNA: TGTGCCAGCAGGGGCCAAGGACAGAGCACTGAAGCTTTCTTT.